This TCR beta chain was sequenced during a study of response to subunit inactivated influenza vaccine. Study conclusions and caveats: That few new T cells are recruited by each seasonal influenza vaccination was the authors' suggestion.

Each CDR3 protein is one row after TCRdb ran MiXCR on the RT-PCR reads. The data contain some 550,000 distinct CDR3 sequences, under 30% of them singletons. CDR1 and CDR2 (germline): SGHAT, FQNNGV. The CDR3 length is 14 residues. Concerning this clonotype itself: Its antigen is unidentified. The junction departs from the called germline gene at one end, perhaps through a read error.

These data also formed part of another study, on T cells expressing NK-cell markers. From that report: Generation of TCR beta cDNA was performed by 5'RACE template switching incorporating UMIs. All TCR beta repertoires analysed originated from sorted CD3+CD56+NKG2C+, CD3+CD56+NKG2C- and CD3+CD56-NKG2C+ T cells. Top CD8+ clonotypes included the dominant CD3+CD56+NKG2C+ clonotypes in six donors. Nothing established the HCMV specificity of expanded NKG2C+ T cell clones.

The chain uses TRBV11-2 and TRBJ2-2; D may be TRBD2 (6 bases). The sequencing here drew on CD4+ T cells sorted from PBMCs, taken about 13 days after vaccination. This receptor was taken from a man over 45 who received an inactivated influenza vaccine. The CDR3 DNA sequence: TGTGTCAGCAGCTTAGTGGCGGGGCGACAGGAGCTGTTTTTT. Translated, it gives CVSSLVAGRQELFF. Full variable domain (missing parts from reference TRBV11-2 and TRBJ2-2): EAGVAQSPRYKIIEKRQSVAFWCNPISGHATLYWYQQILGQGPKLLIQFQNNGVVDDSQLPKDRFSAERLKGVDSTLKIQPAKLEDSAVYLCVSSLVAGRQELFFGEGSRLTVL.